This T cell receptor (beta chain) comes out of a study of graft-versus-host responses after intestinal transplantation. As for the study in general: Transplant recipients had multivisceral, liver-intestinal, or isolated intestinal grafts. Study outcomes and limitations: Levels of circulating GvH clones at their peak were associated with early post-transplant HvG declines. High graft-versus-host to host-versus-graft T cell clonal ratios marked allografts of patients with graft-donor macrochimerism.

Repertoires were generated with immunoSEQ multiplex PCR, while TCRdb's copy carries only in-frame clones and drops some. This sample yields 15,000 to 25,000 clones, of which around 72% are seen a single time; about 8.8% belongs to the top ten. The authors processed graft tissue to release intraepithelial and lamina propria lymphocytes. This clone has more than one count but fewer than ten. Its antigen is unidentified. V lost 4 bases to trimming and J lost 11 bases, with 22 bases between them. The CDR3 runs 15 residues. Germline assignment: CDR1 SGHDT and CDR2 YYEEEE. The rearrangement links TRBV5-6 to TRBJ1-5; no definite D call. The receptor was isolated from a human patient who received an intestinal transplant, so some T cells may come from the graft donor. The sample here was ileum tissue, taken roughly 21 days after intestinal transplant. The CDR3 is CASSLGQGPAMAQHF. CDR3 DNA sequence: TGTGCCAGCAGCCTAGGCCAAGGTCCTGCAATGGCCCAGCATTTT.